This TCR beta chain was captured by sequencing in a study of cytomegalovirus exposure and HLA in healthy donors. A note on this clone: Antigen specificity is unknown.

Study-level points and caveats: Available immune exposure information was restricted to CMV serostatus only. The authors considered a cluster of highly shared sequence variants likely to be a sequencing artifact. Earlier analysis looked at TCR beta V segments, and most were productive about 87% or about 30% of the time. With later analysis, a missense DCLRE1C variant became linked to TCR beta V- and J-gene trimming.

Amplification used 60 Vbeta primers and 13 Jbeta primers. Using immunoSEQ multiplex PCR, the repertoire was profiled, and TCRdb retains in-frame clones only, with some absent. The sample has approximately 130,000 clones; less than 80% are singletons. Unmatched junction bases numbered 4, after V lost 0 bases and J lost 9 bases. CDR3 length: 15 residues. Germline CDR1 and CDR2: SGHTA and FQGTGA. Sequencing used PBMCs. The receptor's source is a female donor in good health and CMV-seropositive. The chain combines TRBV7-3 with TRBJ2-1; 11 nucleotides align to TRBD2. The CDR3 region is CASSLTSGGGTEQFF. Written as DNA, the CDR3 is TGTGCCAGCAGCTTAACTAGCGGGGGGGGCACTGAGCAGTTCTTC.